The 3 T cell receptor beta chains below all came from one sample that was sequenced in a study of blood T cells in healthy people across ages. Primed by a sample-barcoded 5' primer and a J-beta primer mix, a second PCR proceeded for about 6 to 12 cycles. TCRdb reprocessed the 5' RACE reads via MiXCR and lists one record per CDR3 protein. The data show roughly 800,000 distinct CDR3 sequences, 55% to 75% seen once. The sequencing input was blood. The receptors originated from a man younger than 40 in good health.

The chain carries TRBV28 and TRBJ2-6; 7 bases fit TRBD1. Germline loops: CDR1 MDHEN, CDR2 SYDVKM. The V and J ends lost 5 bases and 2 bases, in that order; junction bases with no gene match: 6. The CDR3 runs 16 residues. The CDR3 is CASSGPTGTGANVLTF. CDR3 nucleotide sequence: TGTGCCAGCAGTGGCCCGACAGGGACTGGGGCCAACGTCCTGACTTTC.

The chain is built from TRBV20-1 and TRBJ2-7; 9 positions match TRBD2. Germline CDR1 is DFQATT and CDR2 is SNEGSKA (reference sequence). V was pared by 6 bases and J by 1 base, with 10 bases of the junction left unmatched. The length of the CDR3 is 15 residues. CDR3 in DNA: TGCAGTGCCTCCGCCACTAGCGGGTCATCCTACGAGCAGTACTTC. Translation: CSASATSGSSYEQYF.

This clonotype showed up just a few times. The chain couples TRBV18 to TRBJ2-7; TRBD1 might be the D (6 bases). V was shortened by 3 bases and J by 2 bases, with 11 bases between the two germline ends. The CDR3 sequence is 14 residues long. The germline CDR1 and CDR2 sequences are KGHSH and LQKENI. As DNA, the CDR3 is TGTGCCAGCTCACCGGACAGAGCCCCCTACGAGCAGTACTTC. Residues: CASSPDRAPYEQYF.